The 19 T cell receptor beta chains listed next were all sequenced from one sample in a study of T cells in Graves' hyperthyroidism and ophthalmopathy. From RNA transcripts, TCR beta CDR3 regions were amplified. HTBI primers were used for first-round RT-PCR of the TCR CDR3. MiXCR, run by TCRdb on the multiplex PCR reads, gives a single entry per CDR3 protein. The data show about 690,000 distinct CDR3 sequences, 17% seen once. The sample consisted of blood. The receptors derive from a man aged 45-65 years with Graves' hyperthyroidism.

Of note for this clonotype: One end of the junction is discordant with germline, which a read error may explain. CDR3 amino acids: CASGYSPYGYTF. CDR3 nucleotide sequence: TGTGCCAGCGGTTACTCGCCCTATGGCTACACCTTC. The chain is built from TRBV6-5 and TRBJ1-2; D gene unclear. The CDR3 length is 12 residues. Germline CDR1 is MNHEY and CDR2 is SVGAGI.

Many counts were recorded for this clonotype. The V call is TRBV19, the J call TRBJ2-1, with a weak D call TRBD1 (6 bases). The germline V gene encodes CDR1 LNHDA and CDR2 SQIVND (reference sequence). V was clipped by 4 bases and J by 0 bases, with 13 bases between them. The CDR3 totals 16 residues. The CDR3 protein is CASSSRTAISYNEQFF. The CDR3 DNA is TGTGCCAGTAGTAGCAGGACAGCGATCTCCTACAATGAGCAGTTCTTC. Together with reference TRBV19 and TRBJ2-1, the CDR3 gives the full variable domain: DGGITQSPKYLFRKEGQNVTLSCEQNLNHDAMYWYRQDPGQGLRLIYYSQIVNDFQKGDIAEGYSVSREKKESFPLTVTSAQKNPTAFYLCASSSRTAISYNEQFFGPGTRLTVL.

Here the CDR3 reads CASSYSLWGSYEQYF. Written as DNA, the CDR3 is TGTGCCAGCAGTTACTCGTTGTGGGGCTCCTACGAGCAGTACTTC. The J gene is TRBJ2-7, the V gene TRBV6-5; D gene ambiguous. The germline V gene encodes CDR1 MNHEY and CDR2 SVGAGI. The V and J ends lost 0 bases and 0 bases respectively, with 9 bases between them. The CDR3 contains 15 residues.

This clonotype came up once. The DNA for the CDR3 is TGTGCCAGCAGCTTACTGGACAGCACGGGAGGCTACACCTTC. Translated: CASSLLDSTGGYTF. The chain combines TRBV7-2 with TRBJ1-2, with D maybe TRBD1 (6 bases). Germline V gene sequence: CDR1 SGHTA, CDR2 FQGNSA. Trimming took 2 bases from V and 8 from J, leaving 15 bases between them. CDR3 length: 14 residues.

There are many counts of this clonotype. The rearrangement uses TRBV4-3 and TRBJ2-1; 10 nucleotides agree with TRBD2. This CDR3 region has 17 residues. V lost 0 bases, J lost 0 bases, and 2 bases stayed unmatched. Germline values: CDR1 LGHNA, CDR2 YSLEER. In DNA form, the CDR3 reads TGCGCCAGCAGCCAAGAAGCTAGCGGGAGCTCCTACAATGAGCAGTTCTTC. It translates to CASSQEASGSSYNEQFF.

V usage is TRBV4-2 and J usage is TRBJ1-4, with D unclear. This CDR3 contains 15 residues. Germline CDR1 reads LGHNA; CDR2 reads YNFKEQ. Trimming took off 0 bases at V and 6 bases at J, with 11 bases between the two ends. This CDR3 is CASSQDPGSYEKLFF. CDR3 coding DNA: TGTGCCAGCAGCCAAGATCCGGGCAGTTATGAAAAACTGTTTTTT.

This clonotype showed up many times. The chain joins TRBV27 to TRBJ1-2; D possibly corresponds to TRBD1 (5 bases). CDR3 length: 13 amino acids. Germline V CDR1 and CDR2: MNHEY, SMNVEV (reference sequence). The ends were cut back, 6 bases at V and 8 bases at J, with 16 bases in the middle. CDR3 sequence reads: CASSLTVRGGYTF. Here the CDR3 DNA reads TGTGCCAGCAGCCTAACAGTCCGGGGGGGCTACACCTTC.

This clonotype was detected a few times. This rearrangement joins TRBV13 to TRBJ2-3, with TRBD2 matching 13 bases. Germline V gene sequence: CDR1 PRHDT, CDR2 FYEKMQ (reference sequence). This CDR3 spans 18 amino acids. V lost 5 bases to trimming and J lost 3 bases; unmatched junction nucleotides: 11. The chain's CDR3 is CASSRGLAGVRGTDTQYF. CDR3 sequence (DNA): TGTGCCAGCAGCCGTGGACTAGCGGGAGTCCGGGGGACAGATACGCAGTATTTT.

This clonotype was recorded at least ten times. This chain links TRBV5-1 with TRBJ1-1, with D perhaps TRBD1 (5 bases). The V end lost 4 bases, the J end lost 6 bases, and 13 bases lay between the germline ends. Germline V gene sequence: CDR1 SGHRS, CDR2 YFSETQ. The CDR3 runs 13 residues. CDR3: CASSQGSAAEAFF. The CDR3, as DNA: TGCGCCAGCAGCCAGGGAAGCGCCGCTGAAGCTTTCTTT.

This clonotype was seen a handful of times. The chain recombines TRBV25-1 with TRBJ2-1; D unclear. With 4 bases removed from V and 5 bases from J, the gap between germline ends came to 9 bases. Germline loops: CDR1 MGHDK, CDR2 SYGVNS. The CDR3 contains 13 residues. The CDR3 coding sequence is TGTGCCAGCAGTGCACCTGGGGACAATGAGCAGTTCTTC. This translates into CASSAPGDNEQFF. Drawing the rest from reference TRBV25-1 and TRBJ2-1, the complete variable domain is EADIYQTPRYLVIGTGKKITLECSQTMGHDKMYWYQQDPGMELHLIHYSYGVNSTEKGDLSSESTVSRIRTEHFPLTLESARPSHTSQYLCASSAPGDNEQFFGPGTRLTVL.

This clonotype was observed many times. The chain combines TRBV20-1 with TRBJ2-7; TRBD1 matches at 7 bases. This CDR3 is built from 14 residues. V lost 5 bases and J lost 1; bases outside the gene matches: 8. Germline assignment: CDR1 DFQATT and CDR2 SNEGSKA (reference sequence). CDR3 bases: TGCAGTGCTTCACAGGGGTCCATTTCCTACGAGCAGTACTTC. The encoded protein is CSASQGSISYEQYF.

This clonotype was counted ten times or more. V usage is TRBV20-1 and J usage is TRBJ2-3; maybe TRBD2 (6 bases). Trimming shortened V by 5 bases and J by 2 bases, and 11 bases separated the two germline ends. Looked up from germline, CDR1 is DFQATT and CDR2 is SNEGSKA (reference sequence). The CDR3 runs to 13 residues. The CDR3: CSAGGGYTDTQYF. The CDR3 nucleotides are TGCAGTGCTGGAGGAGGGTACACAGATACGCAGTATTTT.

This clonotype was counted many times. The chain carries TRBV28 and TRBJ1-5, with 8 bases fitting TRBD1. V lost 6 bases to trimming and J lost 11 bases; unmatched junction nucleotides: 9. Germline CDR1 MDHEN, CDR2 SYDVKM. The CDR3 spans 13 residues. The CDR3 is CASRGTGESAQHF. The DNA for the CDR3 is TGTGCCAGCAGAGGGACAGGAGAATCAGCCCAGCATTTT.

The J gene is TRBJ1-2, the V gene TRBV7-2; D is possibly TRBD1 (5 bases). Germline V gives CDR1 SGHTA, CDR2 FQGNSA. This CDR3 contains 13 residues. Trimming pared 3 bases from V and 7 bases from J, leaving 12 bases between. As DNA, the CDR3 is TGTGCCAGCAGCTTTGGGACCTTCTCTGGCTACACCTTC. It translates to CASSFGTFSGYTF.

Ten or more counts support this clonotype. This chain uses TRBV20-1 with TRBJ2-3; no reliable D call. This CDR3 is 14 amino acids long. CDR1 and CDR2 from the germline V gene are DFQATT and SNEGSKA (reference sequence). Trimming removed 3 bases from V and 2 bases from J, with 12 bases in between. The CDR3 region has the DNA TGCAGTGCTAGCCACGGTGTTCTCACAGATACGCAGTATTTT. This sequence encodes CSASHGVLTDTQYF.

This sequence joins TRBV3-1 and TRBJ1-1, with D perhaps TRBD1 (6 bases). V lost 0 bases, J lost 1 base, and 9 bases lay in between. Germline loops: CDR1 LGHDT, CDR2 YNNKEL (reference sequence). This CDR3 contains 15 residues. The CDR3 loop reads CASSQDRGWNTEAFF. The CDR3 region has the DNA TGTGCCAGCAGCCAAGACAGGGGCTGGAACACTGAAGCTTTCTTT.

This clonotype was observed at least ten times. The rearrangement links TRBV29-1 to TRBJ2-1, with D perhaps being TRBD1 or TRBD2 (7 bases each). CDR3 length: 14 residues. Germline CDR1 reads SQVTM; CDR2 reads ANQGSEA. V was cut by 5 bases and J by 3 bases, with 14 bases left in between. This CDR3 is CSVTTGDYYNEQFF. For the CDR3, the DNA is TGCAGCGTTACAACAGGGGACTACTACAATGAGCAGTTCTTC.

This clonotype was detected many times. The chain combines TRBV28 with TRBJ1-4; 8 nucleotides align to TRBD1. J was trimmed by 8 bases and V by 7 bases; bases with no gene match: 9. Germline assignment: CDR1 MDHEN and CDR2 SYDVKM. This CDR3 is built from 14 residues. CDR3 region: CASNIGQGREKLFF. Here the CDR3 DNA reads TGTGCCAGCAACATAGGACAGGGCCGGGAAAAACTGTTTTTT.

There are a few counts of this clonotype. Compared with germline, one end of the junction differs, possibly owing to a read error. The chain has TRBV15 and TRBJ2-5; TRBD1 agrees at 9 bases. Germline-derived CDR1 and CDR2 are LNHNV and YYDKDF (reference sequence). CDR3 length equals 14 residues. The CDR3 nucleotides read TGTGCCACCAGCCGAGACAGGGGGAAAGAGACCCAGTACTTC. Its translation is CATSRDRGKETQYF.